These 28 T cell receptor beta chains originate from one sample sequenced in a study of T cell responses to AZD1222 COVID-19 vaccine. Assay: immunoSEQ multiplex PCR; the TCRdb copy retains only in-frame clones and omits some. The sample has 120,000 to 150,000 clones; 75% to 85% are singletons. This sample comprised peripheral blood, obtained on day 0 of MenACWY control vaccination. The origin of the receptors is an adult in good health.

The CDR3 here is CASSYSAGAYGYTF. Here the CDR3 DNA reads TGTGCCAGCAGTTACTCGGCAGGGGCATATGGCTACACCTTC. The chain joins TRBV6-5 to TRBJ1-2; perhaps TRBD1 as D (6 bases). CDR1 and CDR2 (germline): MNHEY, SVGAGI. With 0 bases removed from V and 5 bases from J, the gap between germline ends came to 10 bases. This CDR3 contains 14 residues.

The chain couples TRBV7-8 to TRBJ2-6, with a tentative D call TRBD1 (5 bases). This CDR3 has 19 amino acids. Germline CDR1 reads SGHVS; CDR2 reads FQNEAQ. V shed 2 bases and J shed 2 bases, with 19 bases lying between them. The CDR3 region is CASSLSGAGFWAGANVLTF. The CDR3 region has the DNA TGTGCCAGCAGCTTATCCGGTGCAGGGTTTTGGGCTGGGGCCAACGTCCTGACTTTC.

This clone appeared once. CDR3 bases: TGTGCCAGCAGCTTAGGGAGCGGCTTCGAGAGGCGTATGACTGAAGCTTTCTTT. This codes for CASSLGSGFERRMTEAFF. The chain uses TRBV7-6 and TRBJ1-1; D not resolved. The CDR3 has 18 amino acids. V shed 1 base and J shed 5 bases, with 23 bases lying between them. The germline V gene encodes CDR1 SGHVS and CDR2 FNYEAQ. Drawing the rest from reference TRBV7-6 and TRBJ1-1, the complete variable domain is GAGVSQSPRYKVTKRGQDVALRCDPISGHVSLYWYRQALGQGPEFLTYFNYEAQQDKSGLPNDRFSAERPEGSISTLTIQRTEQRDSAMYRCASSLGSGFERRMTEAFFGQGTRLTVV.

The chain couples TRBV11-1 to TRBJ2-7; no firm D call. The germline V gene encodes CDR1 SGHAT and CDR2 FQDESV (reference sequence). The CDR3 is made up of 15 amino acids. V lost 5 bases to trimming and J lost 4 bases, with 18 bases between them. CDR3 in DNA: TGTGCCAGCAGCCCCTCCGGGCAAATGGGATACGAGCAGTACTTC. Translation gives CASSPSGQMGYEQYF.

The V and J genes are TRBV27 and TRBJ2-1; 8 nucleotides line up with TRBD2. In germline, CDR1 is MNHEY, CDR2 SMNVEV (reference sequence). The V and J ends lost 11 bases and 2 bases, in that order; junction bases with no gene match: 8. CDR3 length: 14 amino acids. CDR3 sequence: CAVTPGGAYNEQFF. In DNA form, the CDR3 reads TGTGCCGTTACCCCGGGGGGGGCCTACAATGAGCAGTTCTTC.

CDR3 DNA sequence: TGCGCCAGCAGCTTGGCAATATCCCCCTCTGGGGCCAACGTCCTGACTTTC. Protein: CASSLAISPSGANVLTF. This sequence joins TRBV5-1 and TRBJ2-6; D gene unclear. The CDR3 has 17 amino acids. Germline V gives CDR1 SGHRS, CDR2 YFSETQ. V gave up 0 bases and J gave up 0 bases, with 10 bases separating them.

The J gene is TRBJ2-7, the V gene TRBV21-1; the D segment call TRBD2 is taken from the table without a DNA check. TRBV21-1 is termed a pseudogene. The CDR3 is made up of 16 amino acids. CDR3 nucleotide sequence: TGTGCCAGCAGCACCCATGGGCGGGGGGGCTCCTACGAGCAGTACGTC. This translates into CASSTHGRGGSYEQYV.

The gene calls are TRBV11-3 and TRBJ2-2, with 12 bases lining up with TRBD2. CDR3 length equals 16 residues. J gave up 4 bases and V 5 bases, and 5 bases lay outside the gene matches. Germline-derived CDR1 and CDR2 are SGHNT and YENEEA. The CDR3 here is CASSPTLAGGTGELFF. DNA for the CDR3: TGTGCCAGCAGCCCAACACTAGCGGGGGGCACCGGGGAGCTGTTTTTT.

The genes are TRBV10-2 and TRBJ1-2, with TRBD1 identical over 8 bases. The trim removed 2 bases at V and 0 bases at J, leaving 11 bases unmatched. Germline CDR1 reads WSHSY; CDR2 reads SAAADI. The CDR3 contains 18 residues. CDR3 in amino acids: CASSEIVDRVLTNYGYTF. The CDR3 DNA reads TGCGCCAGCAGTGAGATAGTGGACAGGGTGTTAACTAACTATGGCTACACCTTC.

The gene calls are TRBV7-2 and TRBJ2-1, with D perhaps TRBD1 or TRBD2 (5 bases each). This CDR3 contains 16 residues. CDR1 and CDR2 from the germline V gene are SGHTA and FQGNSA. With 5 bases removed from V and 6 bases from J, the gap between germline ends came to 20 bases. CDR3 sequence: CASSRDAIRGGNEQFF. In nucleotides, the CDR3 is TGTGCCAGCAGCCGGGACGCCATTAGAGGAGGCAATGAGCAGTTCTTC. The whole variable domain, filled in from reference TRBV7-2 and TRBJ2-1, reads GAGVSQSPSNKVTEKGKDVELRCDPISGHTALYWYRQSLGQGLEFLIYFQGNSAPDKSGLPSDRFSAERTGGSVSTLTIQRTQQEDSAVYLCASSRDAIRGGNEQFFGPGTRLTVL.

This clone was found a few times. This CDR3 reads CSVGSGNAGSNQPQHF. CDR3 DNA: TGCAGCGTTGGGTCCGGAAACGCGGGATCCAATCAGCCCCAGCATTTT. The chain couples TRBV29-1 to TRBJ1-5, with D unresolved. CDR1 and CDR2 (germline): SQVTM, ANQGSEA. The CDR3 covers 16 residues. The V gene lost 4 bases and the J gene lost 3 bases, with 19 bases spanning the gap.

The V gene is TRBV11-2, the J gene TRBJ2-1; tentatively, D is TRBD1 or TRBD2 (5 bases each). Trimming stripped 1 base from V and 10 bases from J, with 5 bases between. CDR1 is SGHAT, CDR2 FQNNGV, per germline. The CDR3 has 11 residues. This CDR3 reads CASSLGGEQFF. CDR3 sequence (DNA): TGTGCCAGCAGCTTAGGGGGGGAGCAGTTCTTC.

The rearrangement joins TRBV5-1 to TRBJ1-1; the match to TRBD1 covers 7 bases. The CDR3 is made up of 15 amino acids. Trimming took 0 bases from V and 0 from J; bases not matched to a gene: 2. Germline CDR1 reads SGHRS; CDR2 reads YFSETQ. Written as DNA, the CDR3 is TGCGCCAGCAGCTTGGGGACAGGAGTGAACACTGAAGCTTTCTTT. This encodes CASSLGTGVNTEAFF.

This clone was seen a single time. The chain uses TRBV19 and TRBJ1-2, with TRBD1 identical over 7 bases. CDR1 and CDR2 from the germline V gene are LNHDA and SQIVND (reference sequence). Trimming removed 4 bases from V and 2 bases from J; junction bases left unmatched: 7. The CDR3 is 15 amino acids. CDR3 sequence: CASSTDRERNYGYTF. In DNA, the CDR3 is TGTGCCAGTAGTACCGACAGGGAGAGAAACTATGGCTACACCTTC.

The V gene is TRBV19, the J gene TRBJ1-2, with 7 bases fitting TRBD1. Germline V gene data show CDR1 as LNHDA and CDR2 as SQIVND (reference sequence). This CDR3 has 16 amino acids. V lost 5 bases, J lost 7 bases, and 16 bases stayed unmatched. The CDR3 DNA reads as TGTGCCAGTAGTGCGAACAGACAGGGAAGGCTTACTGGCTACACCTTC. Protein: CASSANRQGRLTGYTF.

Concerning this clone itself: Other nucleotide sequences from this sample produce the same CDR3. The chain is built from TRBV2 and TRBJ2-5; D call uncertain. The V gene lost 6 bases and the J gene lost 3 bases, with 5 bases spanning the gap. The CDR3 is made up of 11 amino acids. In germline, CDR1 is SNHLY, CDR2 FYNNEI. CDR3 nucleotides: TGTGCCAGCAGCTTAAAAGAGACCCAGTACTTC. Amino acids: CASSLKETQYF.

The gene calls are TRBV5-8 and TRBJ1-5; D is ambiguous. Looked up from germline, CDR1 is SGHTS and CDR2 is YDEGEE. The CDR3 has 14 residues. The V gene lost 5 bases and the J gene lost 6 bases, with 15 bases spanning the gap. The CDR3 sequence is CASSQPLGGQPQHF. CDR3 nucleotides: TGTGCCAGCAGTCAACCCCTAGGCGGTCAGCCCCAGCATTTT.

This chain uses TRBV19 with TRBJ1-6; D is undetermined. CDR1 and CDR2 from the germline V gene are LNHDA and SQIVND (reference sequence). The V end was cut by 7 bases, the J end by 2 bases, with 9 bases between. The CDR3 contains 14 residues. In DNA, the CDR3 is TGTGCCAGTAAAGGCAGTGCCTATAATTCACCCCTCCACTTT. This sequence encodes CASKGSAYNSPLHF.

The chain employs TRBV3-1 (or the pseudogene TRBV3-2) and TRBJ2-2; the D gene is possibly TRBD2 (7 bases). This CDR3 is built from 18 residues. The V end was cut by 2 bases, the J end by 6 bases, with 22 bases between. CDR1 LGHDT and CDR2 YNNKEL come from the germline V gene (reference sequence). The CDR3, as DNA: TGTGCCAGCAGCCAAACGGTCGGCGGGGGCCCCAGGGCCGGGGAGCTGTTTTTT. This sequence encodes CASSQTVGGGPRAGELFF.

The table lists this clone with a few counts. The chain links TRBV5-1 to TRBJ1-2; possibly TRBD1 for D (5 bases). This CDR3 region has 14 residues. Germline CDR1 and CDR2: SGHRS and YFSETQ. V was cut by 3 bases and J by 3 bases, with 12 bases left in between. The CDR3 spells CASSWGVTDYGYTF. The CDR3 DNA sequence: TGCGCCAGCAGCTGGGGGGTCACAGACTATGGCTACACCTTC.

This clone was seen a handful of times. This chain joins TRBV3-1 (or the pseudogene TRBV3-2) and TRBJ1-6, with TRBD1 matching over 10 bases. The germline V gene has CDR1 LGHDT and CDR2 YNNKEL (reference sequence). V was pared by 1 base and J by 11 bases, with 5 bases of the junction left unmatched. The CDR3 contains 15 residues. As DNA, the CDR3 is TGTGCCAGCAGCCAAGGGGGGACAGGGGTTACACCCCTCCACTTT. Protein sequence: CASSQGGTGVTPLHF.

The chain links TRBV6-1 to TRBJ1-3, with a tentative D call TRBD1 (6 bases). Trimming removed 1 base at V and 0 bases at J, with 10 bases between. Germline V gene lookup returns CDR1 MNHNS and CDR2 SASEGT. This CDR3 is built from 16 residues. CDR3 nucleotide sequence: TGTGCCAGCAGTGAAGGGCGCAGGGGCTCTGGAAACACCATATATTTT. Translated, it gives CASSEGRRGSGNTIYF.

This clone was recorded only once. V gene TRBV5-1 combines with J gene TRBJ2-1; TRBD2 might be the D (5 bases). V was clipped by 5 bases and J by 8 bases, with 26 bases between them. CDR3 length: 17 residues. Per germline, CDR1 SGHRS and CDR2 YFSETQ. The CDR3 loop is CASRPRRGVIEFDEQFF. The DNA of the CDR3 is TGCGCCAGCAGACCCAGACGGGGAGTTATAGAGTTCGATGAGCAGTTCTTC.

In its sample, this clone was seen once. This rearrangement joins TRBV27 to TRBJ1-1; D uncertain. The CDR3 is 13 amino acids. V lost 1 base to trimming and J lost 6 bases, with 9 bases between them. Germline V gives CDR1 MNHEY, CDR2 SMNVEV (reference sequence). The chain's CDR3 is CASSLFGGAEAFF. The CDR3 DNA reads as TGTGCCAGCAGTTTATTTGGAGGTGCTGAAGCTTTCTTT.

The chain joins TRBV29-1 to TRBJ2-5; no clear D. V lost 3 bases and J lost 1, with 9 bases in between. This CDR3 contains 13 residues. The V gene's germline CDR1 is SQVTM and CDR2 ANQGSEA. The CDR3 here is CSVEGQVQETQYF. In DNA, the CDR3 is TGCAGCGTTGAGGGCCAGGTCCAAGAGACCCAGTACTTC.

This chain connects TRBV5-1 to TRBJ2-5, with a weak D call TRBD1 (6 bases). The germline CDR1 and CDR2 sequences are SGHRS and YFSETQ. The CDR3 has 14 residues. The germline V and J ends were trimmed by 2 bases and 5 bases, with 13 bases remaining between them. CDR3 in amino acids: CASSFQQGSETQYF. The DNA of the CDR3 is TGCGCCAGCAGCTTCCAACAGGGTTCGGAGACCCAGTACTTC.

The chain employs TRBV15 and TRBJ2-3; the match to TRBD1 covers 7 bases. CDR1 is LNHNV, CDR2 YYDKDF, per germline (reference sequence). The length of the CDR3 is 17 residues. J was trimmed by 0 bases and V by 3 bases; bases with no gene match: 9. The DNA for the CDR3 is TGTGCCACCAGCAGGCTTTACGGGACAGCTAGCACAGATACGCAGTATTTT. Its protein product is CATSRLYGTASTDTQYF.

This sequence joins TRBV2 and TRBJ2-5; 10 bases are shared with TRBD2. Germline trimming cut 3 bases from V and 5 bases from J; bases unmatched to any gene: 6. Germline V gives CDR1 SNHLY, CDR2 FYNNEI. The CDR3 totals 15 residues. This chain's CDR3 is CASSEQRGGRETQYF. CDR3 sequence (DNA): TGTGCCAGCAGTGAGCAGCGGGGGGGTAGGGAGACCCAGTACTTC.